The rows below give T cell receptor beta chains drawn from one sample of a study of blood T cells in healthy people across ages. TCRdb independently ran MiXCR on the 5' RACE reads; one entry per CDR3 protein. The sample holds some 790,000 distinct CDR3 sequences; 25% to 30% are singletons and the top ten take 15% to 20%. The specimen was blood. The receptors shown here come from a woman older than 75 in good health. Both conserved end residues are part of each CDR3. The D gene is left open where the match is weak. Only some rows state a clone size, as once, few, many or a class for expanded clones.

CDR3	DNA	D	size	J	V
CATSDPIPGQGPETQYF	TGTGCCACCAGTGATCCTATTCCGGGACAGGGCCCGGAGACCCAGTACTTC	TRBD1	NA	TRBJ2-5	TRBV24-1
CAWSVRLGEAQYF	TGTGCCTGGAGTGTGAGACTAGGAGAGGCCCAGTACTTC	NA	NA	TRBJ2-5	TRBV30
CASSLMAAANYGYTF	TGTGCCAGCAGTTTAATGGCGGCAGCTAACTATGGCTACACCTTC	NA	many	TRBJ1-2	TRBV12-3/TRBV12-4
CASSSPGQGPHEQYF	TGTGCCAGCTCATCCCCGGGACAGGGCCCCCACGAGCAGTACTTC	TRBD1	many	TRBJ2-7	TRBV18
CASSYRRRQGYEQYF	TGTGCCAGCAGTTACCGCCGACGACAGGGCTACGAGCAGTACTTC	TRBD1	many	TRBJ2-7	TRBV6-2/TRBV6-3
CSARTSGWYGYTF	TGCAGTGCTAGGACATCCGGTTGGTATGGCTACACCTTC	NA	NA	TRBJ1-2	TRBV20-1
CASSYGGILPYEQYF	TGTGCCAGCAGTTACGGCGGGATCTTACCCTACGAGCAGTACTTC	NA	many	TRBJ2-7	TRBV6-5
CSAVGTGVQPQHF	TGCAGTGCTGTGGGGACAGGGGTTCAGCCCCAGCATTTT	TRBD1	many	TRBJ1-5	TRBV20-1
CANMEAQDTQYF	TGTGCCAACATGGAAGCGCAGGATACGCAGTATTTT	NA	NA	TRBJ2-3	TRBV6-2/TRBV6-3
CSATKALQETQYF	TGCAGCGCCACGAAGGCATTACAAGAGACCCAGTACTTC	NA	many	TRBJ2-5	TRBV29-1
CASTRDPGSNYGYTF	TGTGCCAGCACACGGGACCCCGGTTCTAACTATGGCTACACCTTC	NA	few	TRBJ1-2	TRBV19
CSARGQGARQPQHF	TGCAGTGCTAGAGGACAGGGGGCTAGGCAGCCCCAGCATTTT	TRBD1	many	TRBJ1-5	TRBV20-1
CATTRGSPYEQYF	TGTGCGACGACGCGGGGGAGCCCCTACGAGCAGTACTTC	TRBD2	NA	TRBJ2-7	TRBV6-2/TRBV6-3
CASSLPRLGGDTQYF	TGTGCCAGCAGCTTACCACGACTAGGAGGCGATACGCAGTATTTT	NA	many	TRBJ2-3	TRBV7-2
CASSRQVDGYTF	TGTGCCAGCAGCCGACAGGTGGATGGCTACACCTTC	NA	many	TRBJ1-2	TRBV11-2
CASSEWGFNYGYTF	TGTGCCAGCAGCGAATGGGGGTTCAACTATGGCTACACCTTC	NA	NA	TRBJ1-2	TRBV28
CASTGSQETQYF	TGTGCCAGCACGGGGAGCCAAGAGACCCAGTACTTC	NA	many	TRBJ2-5	TRBV5-5
CATSLTSGGSEQYF	TGTGCCACCAGCTTGACTAGCGGAGGGAGCGAGCAGTACTTC	TRBD2	few	TRBJ2-7	TRBV15
CSATDRESEKLFF	TGCAGCGCAACAGACAGGGAAAGCGAAAAACTGTTTTTT	TRBD1	many	TRBJ1-4	TRBV29-1
CASSPQDRASSYEQYF	TGTGCCAGCTCACCACAGGACAGGGCGAGCTCCTACGAGCAGTACTTC	TRBD1	many	TRBJ2-7	TRBV18
CATSDTGLLNQPQHF	TGTGCCACCAGTGATACGGGACTCCTAAATCAGCCCCAGCATTTT	NA	NA	TRBJ1-5	TRBV24-1
CASSQNTHTTNVLTF	TGTGCCAGCAGTCAGAACACTCATACTACCAACGTCCTGACTTTC	NA	many	TRBJ2-6	TRBV12-3/TRBV12-4
CSAAVPGQGGAFF	TGCAGTGCCGCTGTTCCGGGACAGGGGGGAGCTTTCTTT	TRBD1	NA	TRBJ1-1	TRBV20-1
CASSWVEGEFTDTQYF	TGTGCCAGCAGCTGGGTTGAGGGGGAGTTCACAGATACGCAGTATTTT	NA	few	TRBJ2-3	TRBV5-6
CASSQGGQQETQYF	TGTGCCAGCAGCCAAGGGGGACAGCAAGAGACCCAGTACTTC	TRBD1	many	TRBJ2-5	TRBV4-2
CASSRGLGNEQYF	TGTGCCAGCAGCAGAGGACTAGGCAACGAGCAGTACTTC	TRBD2	NA	TRBJ2-7	TRBV6-2/TRBV6-3
CASSLARGGQWETQYF	TGTGCCAGCAGCTTGGCACGGGGGGGCCAGTGGGAGACCCAGTACTTC	TRBD2	many	TRBJ2-5	TRBV5-6
CSAGRLADTEAFF	TGCAGTGCTGGACGCCTTGCGGACACTGAAGCTTTCTTT	NA	few	TRBJ1-1	TRBV20-1
CASSQTTSGVYNEQFF	TGTGCCAGCAGTCAGACGACTAGCGGGGTTTACAATGAGCAGTTCTTC	TRBD2	many	TRBJ2-1	TRBV28
CASSPRTGGSAEANYGYTF	TGTGCCAGCAGCCCACGGACAGGGGGGTCGGCCGAGGCTAACTATGGCTACACCTTC	TRBD1	NA	TRBJ1-2	TRBV11-2
CSASIQGSSPLHF	TGCAGTGCTAGTATTCAGGGTAGTTCACCCCTCCACTTT	NA	few	TRBJ1-6	TRBV20-1
CSASDRGRVYEQYF	TGCAGTGCGTCTGACAGGGGGAGAGTGTACGAGCAGTACTTC	TRBD1	NA	TRBJ2-7	TRBV20-1
CASSPLLAGAETQYF	TGTGCCAGCAGCCCCCTACTAGCGGGGGCGGAGACCCAGTACTTC	TRBD2	many	TRBJ2-5	TRBV12-3/TRBV12-4
CSARPTGGPYGYTF	TGCAGTGCTAGACCGACAGGGGGGCCCTATGGCTACACCTTC	TRBD1	NA	TRBJ1-2	TRBV20-1
CASTRTGLLDYEQYF	TGTGCCAGCACGCGGACAGGGCTCCTTGACTACGAGCAGTACTTC	TRBD1	few	TRBJ2-7	TRBV6-2/TRBV6-3
CASSSQGHEQYF	TGCGCCAGCAGCTCTCAGGGTCACGAGCAGTACTTC	NA	many	TRBJ2-7	TRBV5-1
CASRYQGTSYEQYF	TGCGCCAGTCGTTATCAGGGGACGTCCTACGAGCAGTACTTC	NA	NA	TRBJ2-7	TRBV5-1
CASSSAGVSRTDTQYF	TGTGCCAGCAGCTCTGCCGGCGTCTCCCGCACAGATACGCAGTATTTT	NA	NA	TRBJ2-3	TRBV6-2/TRBV6-3
CSAMDGEAFF	TGCAGTGCTATGGACGGTGAAGCTTTCTTT	NA	NA	TRBJ1-1	TRBV20-1
CASSRYSGETQYF	TGTGCCAGCTCACGATACTCTGGGGAGACCCAGTACTTC	NA	NA	TRBJ2-5	TRBV18
CASSLGGRGQETQYF	TGTGCCAGCAGCTTAGGCGGACGCGGCCAAGAGACCCAGTACTTC	NA	many	TRBJ2-5	TRBV5-4
CASSSSVVETQYF	TGTGCCAGCAGCAGTAGCGTCGTGGAGACCCAGTACTTC	NA	many	TRBJ2-5	TRBV7-8
CASSLEQGRAEQYF	TGTGCCAGCAGCTTGGAGCAGGGTAGGGCTGAGCAGTACTTC	NA	NA	TRBJ2-5	TRBV5-6
CASSHHPGGTDTQYF	TGTGCCAGCTCACATCATCCAGGGGGGACAGATACGCAGTATTTT	NA	few	TRBJ2-3	TRBV18
CASSQDPGLSGNTIYF	TGTGCCAGCAGCCAAGATCCGGGACTCTCTGGAAACACCATATATTTT	NA	NA	TRBJ1-3	TRBV4-2
CAISATDRVAGYTF	TGTGCCATCAGCGCGACGGACAGGGTGGCCGGCTACACCTTC	TRBD1	many	TRBJ1-2	TRBV10-3
CSAAGGRGGINTGELFF	TGCAGTGCTGCAGGGGGCCGGGGGGGAATAAACACCGGGGAGCTGTTTTTT	NA	NA	TRBJ2-2	TRBV20-1
CASGPRDGYEQYF	TGTGCCAGCGGCCCCCGGGACGGCTACGAGCAGTACTTC	NA	NA	TRBJ2-7	TRBV7-2
CATSVMMAGEQYF	TGTGCCACCAGTGTTATGATGGCAGGCGAGCAGTACTTC	NA	many	TRBJ2-7	TRBV24-1
CSARVSGLKTQYF	TGCAGTGCTAGAGTTAGCGGGTTGAAGACCCAGTACTTC	TRBD2	many	TRBJ2-5	TRBV20-1
CSAPLLYPGPGGTEAFF	TGCAGTGCCCCATTACTCTACCCCGGGCCAGGGGGCACTGAAGCTTTCTTT	TRBD1	NA	TRBJ1-1	TRBV20-1